These T cell receptor beta chains were read from a single sample in a study of molecular identifiers for immune sequencing clone quantification. TCRdb re-called the PCR reads through MiXCR, storing one row per CDR3 protein. The sample holds 85,000 to 100,000 distinct CDR3 sequences, more than 20% seen once. Sample: naive CD8+ T cells from blood, with Jurkat cell RNA spiked in. The receptor set was obtained from a human donor in good health. Some libraries in this study had Jurkat cell RNA spiked in. The CDR3 runs from the conserved cysteine through the conserved F or W. Each record gives: D gene, clone size, V gene, J gene, CDR3 protein, CDR3 DNA. The D gene is left open where the match is weak. Size tells how often a clone was seen (once, few, many) or the class of an expanded clone, and some rows leave it out.

d_gene: TRBD1
abundance: many
v_gene: TRBV30
j_gene: TRBJ2-3
CDR3aa: CAWSTGTGGTDTQYF
CDR3nt: TGTGCCTGGAGTACCGGGACAGGGGGGACAGATACGCAGTATTTT

d_gene: .
abundance: many
v_gene: TRBV2
j_gene: TRBJ1-2
CDR3aa: CASSDPRPIKYGYTF
CDR3nt: TGTGCCAGCAGTGATCCCCGCCCGATAAAGTATGGCTACACCTTC

d_gene: .
abundance: .
v_gene: TRBV7-9
j_gene: TRBJ2-1
CDR3aa: CASSSQLAPYNEQFF
CDR3nt: TGTGCCAGCAGCTCCCAACTAGCTCCCTACAATGAGCAGTTCTTC

d_gene: TRBD2
abundance: many
v_gene: TRBV5-4
j_gene: TRBJ2-7
CDR3aa: CASSLIAGAVYEQYF
CDR3nt: TGTGCCAGCAGCTTGATCGCGGGAGCAGTGTACGAGCAGTACTTC

d_gene: .
abundance: .
v_gene: TRBV28
j_gene: TRBJ2-7
CDR3aa: CARRPAGTYAQSF
CDR3nt: TGTGCCCGCCGCCCCGCCGGTACCTACGCGCAGTCCTTC

d_gene: .
abundance: many
v_gene: TRBV7-9
j_gene: TRBJ1-1
CDR3aa: CASSPPAQFEAFF
CDR3nt: TGTGCCAGCAGCCCCCCCGCACAATTTGAAGCTTTCTTT

d_gene: .
abundance: many
v_gene: TRBV29-1
j_gene: TRBJ2-7
CDR3aa: CSGSSGLAYEQYF
CDR3nt: TGCAGCGGATCTTCCGGCCTCGCCTACGAGCAGTACTTC

d_gene: TRBD1
abundance: many
v_gene: TRBV19
j_gene: TRBJ2-7
CDR3aa: CASSAGTASYEQYF
CDR3nt: TGTGCCAGTAGTGCAGGGACAGCTTCCTACGAGCAGTACTTC

d_gene: TRBD2
abundance: many
v_gene: TRBV7-9
j_gene: TRBJ2-3
CDR3aa: CASSLTSGSTDTQYF
CDR3nt: TGTGCCAGCAGCTTGACTAGCGGGAGCACAGATACGCAGTATTTT

d_gene: .
abundance: many
v_gene: TRBV6-4
j_gene: TRBJ2-3
CDR3aa: CASSRTLSSTDTQYF
CDR3nt: TGTGCCAGCAGTCGGACACTCTCTAGCACAGATACGCAGTATTTT

d_gene: .
abundance: .
v_gene: TRBV20-1
j_gene: TRBJ2-7
CDR3aa: CSARVPFAYEQYF
CDR3nt: TGCAGTGCTAGAGTGCCTTTTGCCTACGAGCAGTACTTC

d_gene: .
abundance: many
v_gene: TRBV6-2/TRBV6-3
j_gene: TRBJ2-7
CDR3aa: CASSYGPISSRNSYEQYF
CDR3nt: TGTGCCAGCAGTTACGGCCCCATCAGCAGTAGAAATTCCTACGAGCAGTACTTC

d_gene: .
abundance: many
v_gene: TRBV5-6
j_gene: TRBJ1-1
CDR3aa: CASQTLATPNTEAFF
CDR3nt: TGTGCCAGCCAGACGTTGGCAACCCCGAACACTGAAGCTTTCTTT

d_gene: .
abundance: .
v_gene: TRBV27
j_gene: TRBJ2-7
CDR3aa: CASSHGQTYEQYF
CDR3nt: TGTGCCAGCAGTCACGGACAGACCTACGAGCAGTACTTC

d_gene: .
abundance: many
v_gene: TRBV5-1
j_gene: TRBJ2-7
CDR3aa: CASSALERAPGEQYF
CDR3nt: TGCGCCAGCAGCGCGCTGGAGCGGGCTCCTGGCGAGCAGTACTTC

d_gene: .
abundance: many
v_gene: TRBV5-4
j_gene: TRBJ2-5
CDR3aa: CASIEWGVEETQYF
CDR3nt: TGTGCCAGCATTGAATGGGGGGTAGAAGAGACCCAGTACTTC

d_gene: .
abundance: .
v_gene: TRBV2
j_gene: TRBJ2-7
CDR3aa: CASTRSSSYYEQYF
CDR3nt: TGTGCCAGCACCCGCAGTAGTTCGTACTACGAGCAGTACTTC

d_gene: TRBD1
abundance: many
v_gene: TRBV4-2
j_gene: TRBJ2-5
CDR3aa: CASSQAWTGAGETQYF
CDR3nt: TGTGCCAGCAGCCAAGCCTGGACAGGGGCAGGAGAGACCCAGTACTTC

d_gene: .
abundance: many
v_gene: TRBV7-9
j_gene: TRBJ1-1
CDR3aa: CASSRTGGPMNTEAFF
CDR3nt: TGTGCCAGCAGCCGGACTGGGGGCCCCATGAACACTGAAGCTTTCTTT

d_gene: .
abundance: many
v_gene: TRBV5-6
j_gene: TRBJ2-3
CDR3aa: CASSLDEFGPTDTQYF
CDR3nt: TGTGCCAGCAGCTTGGACGAGTTTGGACCCACAGATACGCAGTATTTT

d_gene: .
abundance: .
v_gene: TRBV29-1
j_gene: TRBJ1-2
CDR3aa: CSVGPTGYDGYTF
CDR3nt: TGCAGCGTTGGACCTACAGGGTACGACGGCTACACCTTC

d_gene: TRBD2
abundance: many
v_gene: TRBV7-2
j_gene: TRBJ2-5
CDR3aa: CASSLALAGDIQETQYF
CDR3nt: TGTGCCAGCAGCTTAGCATTAGCGGGGGACATCCAAGAGACCCAGTACTTC